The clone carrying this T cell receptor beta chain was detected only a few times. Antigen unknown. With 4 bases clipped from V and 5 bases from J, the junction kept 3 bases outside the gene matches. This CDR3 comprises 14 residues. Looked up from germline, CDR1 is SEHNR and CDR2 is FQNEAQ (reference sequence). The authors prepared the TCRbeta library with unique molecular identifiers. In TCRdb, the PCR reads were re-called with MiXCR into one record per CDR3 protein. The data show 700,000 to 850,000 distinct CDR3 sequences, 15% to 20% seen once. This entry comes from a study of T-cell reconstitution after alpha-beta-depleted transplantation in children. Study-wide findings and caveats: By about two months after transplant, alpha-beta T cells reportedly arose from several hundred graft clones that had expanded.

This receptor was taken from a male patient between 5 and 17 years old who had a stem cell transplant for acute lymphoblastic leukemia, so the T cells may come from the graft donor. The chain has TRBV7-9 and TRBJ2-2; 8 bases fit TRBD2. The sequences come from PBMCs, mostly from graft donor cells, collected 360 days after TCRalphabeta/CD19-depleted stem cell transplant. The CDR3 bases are TGTGCCAGCAGCTGGACTAGCAATACCGGGGAGCTGTTTTTT. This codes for CASSWTSNTGELFF.